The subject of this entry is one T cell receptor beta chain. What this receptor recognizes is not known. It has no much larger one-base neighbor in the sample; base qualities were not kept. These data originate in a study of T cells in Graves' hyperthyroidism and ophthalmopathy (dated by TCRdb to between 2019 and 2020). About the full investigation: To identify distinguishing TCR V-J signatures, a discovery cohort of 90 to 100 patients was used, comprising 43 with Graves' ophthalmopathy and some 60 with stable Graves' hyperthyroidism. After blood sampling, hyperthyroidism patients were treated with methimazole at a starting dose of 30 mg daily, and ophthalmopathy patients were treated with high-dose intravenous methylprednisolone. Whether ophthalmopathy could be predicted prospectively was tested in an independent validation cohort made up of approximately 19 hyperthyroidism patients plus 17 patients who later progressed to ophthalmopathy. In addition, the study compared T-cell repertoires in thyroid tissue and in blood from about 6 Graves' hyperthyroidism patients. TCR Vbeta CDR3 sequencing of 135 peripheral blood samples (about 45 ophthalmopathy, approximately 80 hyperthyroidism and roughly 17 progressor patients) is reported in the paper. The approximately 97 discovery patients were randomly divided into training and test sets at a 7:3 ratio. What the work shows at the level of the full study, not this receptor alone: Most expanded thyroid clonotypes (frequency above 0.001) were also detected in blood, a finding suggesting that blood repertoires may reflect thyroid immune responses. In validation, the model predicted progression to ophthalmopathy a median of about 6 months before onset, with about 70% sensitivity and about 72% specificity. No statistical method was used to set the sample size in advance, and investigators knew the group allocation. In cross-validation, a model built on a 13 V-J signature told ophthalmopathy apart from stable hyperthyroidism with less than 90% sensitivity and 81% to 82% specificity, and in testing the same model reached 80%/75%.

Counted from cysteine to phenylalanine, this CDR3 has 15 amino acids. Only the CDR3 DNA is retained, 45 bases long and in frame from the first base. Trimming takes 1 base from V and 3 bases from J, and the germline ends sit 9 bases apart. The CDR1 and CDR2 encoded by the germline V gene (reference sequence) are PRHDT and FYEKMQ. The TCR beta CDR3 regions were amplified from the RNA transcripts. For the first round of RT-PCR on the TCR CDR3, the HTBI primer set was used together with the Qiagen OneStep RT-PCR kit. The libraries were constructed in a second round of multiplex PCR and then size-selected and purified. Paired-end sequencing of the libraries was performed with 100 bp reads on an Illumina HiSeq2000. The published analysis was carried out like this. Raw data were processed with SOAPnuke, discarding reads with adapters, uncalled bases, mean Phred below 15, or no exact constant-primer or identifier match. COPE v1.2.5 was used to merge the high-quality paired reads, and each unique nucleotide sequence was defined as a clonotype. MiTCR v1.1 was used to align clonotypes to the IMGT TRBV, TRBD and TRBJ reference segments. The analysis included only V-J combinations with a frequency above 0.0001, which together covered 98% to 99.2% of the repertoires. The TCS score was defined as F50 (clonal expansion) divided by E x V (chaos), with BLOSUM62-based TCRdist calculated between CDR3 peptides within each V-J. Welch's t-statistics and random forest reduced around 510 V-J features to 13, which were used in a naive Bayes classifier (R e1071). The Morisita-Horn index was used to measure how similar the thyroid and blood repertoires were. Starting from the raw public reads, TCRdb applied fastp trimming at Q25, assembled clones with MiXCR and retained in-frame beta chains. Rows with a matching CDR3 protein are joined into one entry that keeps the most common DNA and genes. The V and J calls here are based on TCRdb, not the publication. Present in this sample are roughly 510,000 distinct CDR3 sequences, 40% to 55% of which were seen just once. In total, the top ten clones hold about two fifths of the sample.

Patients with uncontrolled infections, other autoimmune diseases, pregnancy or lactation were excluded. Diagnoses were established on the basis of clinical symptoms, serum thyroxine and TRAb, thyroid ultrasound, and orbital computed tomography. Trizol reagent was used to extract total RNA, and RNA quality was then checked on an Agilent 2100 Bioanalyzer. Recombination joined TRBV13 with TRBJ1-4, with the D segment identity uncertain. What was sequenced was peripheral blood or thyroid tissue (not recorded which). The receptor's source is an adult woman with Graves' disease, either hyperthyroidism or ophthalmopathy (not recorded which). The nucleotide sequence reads TGTGCCAGCAGCTTAGACGGATTAGCTAATGAAAAACTGTTTTTT. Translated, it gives CASSLDGLANEKLFF.